Listed below are T cell receptor beta chains from one sample, sequenced in a study of T cell clonotyping in hematopoietic cell transplantation. The method was immunoSEQ multiplex PCR; TCRdb's version includes in-frame clones alone and lacks a portion of them. The data show 15,000 to 25,000 clones, 65% to 85% seen once. The sequencing input was peripheral blood mononuclear cells. Receptors were obtained from a man aged 55 to 70 in good health. Some clones in this sample may be carry-over from other donors' samples. The CDR3 runs from the conserved cysteine through the conserved F or W. The D gene is left open where the match is weak. Not all rows give a size; the values are once, few, many and, for expanded clones, a class.

TRBJ1-1 TRBD1 NA TRBV27 TGTGCCAGCAGTTTATTACCGGGACAGGGTGGTCCTTTCTTT CASSLLPGQGGPFF
TRBJ2-7 NA NA TRBV6-1 TGTGCCAGCAGTGAACGGCCGCTCGCCTACGAGCAGTACTTC CASSERPLAYEQYF
TRBJ1-1 NA few TRBV9 TGTGCCAGCAGCAGTCCCGGGACCTATATGAACACTGAAGCTTTCTTT CASSSPGTYMNTEAFF
TRBJ1-1 NA NA TRBV19 TGTGCCAGTAGTAAGACCCCTCTGAGCACTGAAGCTTTCTTT CASSKTPLSTEAFF
TRBJ1-6 NA NA TRBV5-1 TGCGCCAGCAGCTTGGGTGTGGGAGGGGATTCACCCCTCCACTTT CASSLGVGGDSPLHF
TRBJ2-7 NA NA TRBV28 TGTGCCAGCAGTTTATTTTCCGAGCAGTACTTC CASSLFSEQYF
TRBJ2-1 TRBD1 few TRBV29-1 TGCAGCGTTCGGGACAGGGGGGACAATGAGCAGTTCTTC CSVRDRGDNEQFF
TRBJ2-7 TRBD1 NA TRBV15 TGTGCCACCAGCAGAGGACAGGGATCCTACGAGCAGTACTTC CATSRGQGSYEQYF
TRBJ1-2 NA few TRBV19 TGTGCCAGTAGTATGGGGCAGAGAAACTATGGCTACACCTTC CASSMGQRNYGYTF
TRBJ2-1 NA NA TRBV23-1 TGCGCCAGCAGCGGGGGGCAGGTACAAGACAATGAGCAGTTCTTC CASSGGQVQDNEQFF
TRBJ1-5 TRBD1 NA TRBV19 TGTGCCAGTGGGGTTACAGGGGGCAAGAAGCCCCAGCATTTT CASGVTGGKKPQHF
TRBJ2-5 NA NA TRBV2 TGTGCCAGCAGTGAGTTGAGGGCTTCGGAGACCCAGTACTTC CASSELRASETQYF
TRBJ2-7 TRBD1 NA TRBV9 TGTGCCAGCAGCGTAGACGAACCGGGACAGGGGTACTCCTACGAGCAGTACTTC CASSVDEPGQGYSYEQYF
TRBJ2-7 NA NA TRBV29-1 TGCAGCGTTGATGGATTCGGTTACGAGCAGTACTTC CSVDGFGYEQYF
TRBJ2-2 TRBD1 few TRBV9 TGTGCCAGCAGCGTAGGACAGGGAAACACCGGGGAGCTGTTTTTT CASSVGQGNTGELFF
TRBJ1-5 TRBD1 once TRBV6-6 TGTGCCAGCAGTTACAGTCAGGGGGCGGCTCAGCCCCAGCATTTT CASSYSQGAAQPQHF
TRBJ2-7 NA NA TRBV4-2 TGTGCCAGCAGCCAAGTAGGGTACGAGCAGTACTTC CASSQVGYEQYF
TRBJ1-4 TRBD1 NA TRBV16 TGTGCCAGCAGCCAATCGTCCAGGGGGACTAATGAAAAACTGTTTTTT CASSQSSRGTNEKLFF
TRBJ1-2 NA NA TRBV9 TGTGCCAGCAGCCCAGAGGGCGTACCGTGGTATGGCTACACCTTC CASSPEGVPWYGYTF
TRBJ1-6 TRBD1 NA TRBV6-1 TGTGCCAGCAGTGTCTACAGGGGCGGTAATTCACCCCTCCACTTT CASSVYRGGNSPLHF
TRBJ1-6 NA once TRBV9 TGTGCCAGCAGCGTAGGGACACACTATAATTCACCCCTCCACTTT CASSVGTHYNSPLHF
TRBJ2-5 TRBD2 NA TRBV30 TGTGCCTGGAGTGCCGGGACTAGCGGGTTCCAAGAGACCCAGTACTTC CAWSAGTSGFQETQYF
TRBJ2-3 NA NA TRBV7-9 TGTGCCAGCAGCTCCGTGGGAGATACGCAGTATTTT CASSSVGDTQYF
TRBJ1-1 NA NA TRBV2 TGTGCCAGCAGTGTAATGAGGGGGGCTTTCTTT CASSVMRGAFF
TRBJ2-7 TRBD1 NA TRBV13 TGTGCCAGCAGCGCTCACCCCGGGACAGGGGAGGAAGGCTACGAGCAGTACTTC CASSAHPGTGEEGYEQYF
TRBJ1-5 NA NA TRBV10-3 TGTGCCATCCGGAGGGAGGGCGGTCAGCCCCAGCATTTT CAIRREGGQPQHF
TRBJ2-4 NA few TRBV5-8 TGTGCCAGCAGCCCCCACCGGACTGACCCCAAAAACATTCAGTACTTC CASSPHRTDPKNIQYF
TRBJ2-7 NA NA TRBV28 TGTGCCACCTTTTGGGGAAATGGGCTCGAGCAGTACTTC CATFWGNGLEQYF
TRBJ2-7 TRBD2 NA TRBV30 TGTGCCTGGACTGGTAGCGGGGGGGACTACGAGCAGTACTTC CAWTGSGGDYEQYF
TRBJ2-5 TRBD1 few TRBV2 TGTGCCAGCAGACCCGGGACAGGGCGGGAGACCCAGTACTTC CASRPGTGRETQYF
TRBJ2-3 TRBD2 NA TRBV4-3 TGCGCCAGCAGCCAAGTACTAGCGGGGGGCACAGATACGCAGTATTTT CASSQVLAGGTDTQYF
TRBJ1-2 NA NA TRBV23-1 TGCGCCAGCAGTCAATCGTATGGGGCTCCCTTGAGTGGCTACACCTTC CASSQSYGAPLSGYTF
TRBJ2-1 TRBD1 NA TRBV30 TGTGCCTGGAGTTCGTTGGACAGGGTGGGCAATGAGCAGTTCTTC CAWSSLDRVGNEQFF
TRBJ1-1 NA NA TRBV29-1 TGCAGCGCTCGACTACAGGGTTCGTGGACTGAAGCTTTCTTT CSARLQGSWTEAFF
TRBJ2-1 NA NA TRBV6-6 TGTGCCAGCAGTTACGGGTCTGGACAACGTGAGCAGTTCTTC CASSYGSGQREQFF
TRBJ2-7 NA NA TRBV5-6 TGTGCCAGCAGAGGACAGTCCTACGAGCAGTACTTC CASRGQSYEQYF
TRBJ2-3 TRBD2 NA TRBV5-6 TGTGCCAGCAGCAAACTGACTAGCGGGAGGTGGAATACGCAGTATTTT CASSKLTSGRWNTQYF
TRBJ2-5 TRBD2 NA TRBV7-2 TGTGCCAGCAGCATAGCGGGAGGCCAAGAGACCCAGTACTTC CASSIAGGQETQYF
TRBJ2-1 TRBD1 NA TRBV30 TGTGCCTGCCCGCGACAGGGGCCAGCCTACAATGAGCAGTTCTTC CACPRQGPAYNEQFF
TRBJ1-1 NA NA TRBV7-2 TGTGCCAGCAGCCCCCAGGGACGTATAGCTGAAGCTTTCTTT CASSPQGRIAEAFF
TRBJ1-4 NA NA TRBV7-2 TGTGCCAGCAGCTTAGGGGTTACTAATTATATAGGTGAAAAACTGTTTTTT CASSLGVTNYIGEKLFF
TRBJ2-5 TRBD1 NA TRBV11-3 TGTGCTAGCAGCCACGGGACAGGGCAAGTAGAGACCCAGTACTTC CASSHGTGQVETQYF
TRBJ2-7 TRBD1 NA TRBV4-1 TGCGCCAGCAGCCAAGGACAGGGGGCATCCTACGAGCAGTACTTC CASSQGQGASYEQYF
TRBJ1-1 NA NA TRBV30 TGTGCCTGGTCCATCGGGGGGGCTGAAGCTTTCTTT CAWSIGGAEAFF
TRBJ2-5 TRBD2 NA TRBV25-1 TGTGCCAGCAGACCTAGCGGGGAATCGGAGACCCAGTACTTC CASRPSGESETQYF
TRBJ2-7 TRBD1 NA TRBV7-2 TGTGCCAGCAGCACAACCGGGACAGGGGGCTACGAGCAGTACTTC CASSTTGTGGYEQYF
TRBJ2-6 NA NA TRBV7-2 TGTGCCAGTGGTCAGTCTGGGGCCAACGTCCTGACTTTC CASGQSGANVLTF
TRBJ2-3 TRBD2 NA TRBV30 TGTGCCTGGAGTCCCGCTAGCGGGGGGGTAGATACGCAGTATTTT CAWSPASGGVDTQYF
TRBJ1-4 TRBD1 NA TRBV19 TGTGCCAGTAGTATGGCGACAGGGGGTAATGAAAAACTGTTTTTT CASSMATGGNEKLFF
TRBJ2-1 NA NA TRBV29-1 TGCAGCGTTGATAGGCGTTACAATGAGCAGTTCTTC CSVDRRYNEQFF
TRBJ2-5 NA NA TRBV5-7 TGTGCCAGCAGCCCGTCGCCTAGGGTAGGGCTTTATAGGGAGACCCAGTACTTC CASSPSPRVGLYRETQYF
TRBJ2-7 NA few TRBV4-2 TGTGCCAGCAGCCAAGATCCGAGTGCCGAGCAGTACTTC CASSQDPSAEQYF
TRBJ1-6 NA NA TRBV6-4 TGTGCCAGCAGTGACTCTCTAGGCTCACCCCTCCACTTT CASSDSLGSPLHF
TRBJ1-2 NA few TRBV5-1 TGCGCCAGCAGCTTGTTCGGGAACAACTATGGCTACACCTTC CASSLFGNNYGYTF
TRBJ1-2 NA once TRBV14 TGTGCCAGCAGCCAAGTGGTAGGACCGGACGGTGGCTACACCTTC CASSQVVGPDGGYTF